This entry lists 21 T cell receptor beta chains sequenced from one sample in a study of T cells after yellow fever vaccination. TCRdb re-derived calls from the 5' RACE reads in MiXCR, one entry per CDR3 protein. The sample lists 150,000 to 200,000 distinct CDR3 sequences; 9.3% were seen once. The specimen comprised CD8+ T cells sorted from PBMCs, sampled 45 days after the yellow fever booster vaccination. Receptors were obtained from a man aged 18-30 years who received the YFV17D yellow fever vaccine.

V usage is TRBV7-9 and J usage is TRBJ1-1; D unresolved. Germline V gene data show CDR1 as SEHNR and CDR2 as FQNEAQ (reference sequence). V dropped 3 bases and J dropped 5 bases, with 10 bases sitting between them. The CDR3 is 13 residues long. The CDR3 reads CASSFSLRTEAFF. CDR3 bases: TGTGCCAGCAGCTTCTCTTTAAGGACTGAAGCTTTCTTT. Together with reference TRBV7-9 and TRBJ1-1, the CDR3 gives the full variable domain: DTGVSQNPRHKITKRGQNVTFRCDPISEHNRLYWYRQTLGQGPEFLTYFQNEAQLEKSRLLSDRFSAERPKGSFSTLEIQRTEQGDSAMYLCASSFSLRTEAFFGQGTRLTVV.

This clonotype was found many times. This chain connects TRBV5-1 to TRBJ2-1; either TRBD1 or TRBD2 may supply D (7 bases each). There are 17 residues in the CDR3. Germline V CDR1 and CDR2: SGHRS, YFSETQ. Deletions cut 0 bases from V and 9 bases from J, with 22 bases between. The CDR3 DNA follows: TGCGCCAGCAGCTTGGCCCAGGGGGGGTTCCCCCCCGGTGAGCAGTTCTTC. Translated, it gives CASSLAQGGFPPGEQFF.

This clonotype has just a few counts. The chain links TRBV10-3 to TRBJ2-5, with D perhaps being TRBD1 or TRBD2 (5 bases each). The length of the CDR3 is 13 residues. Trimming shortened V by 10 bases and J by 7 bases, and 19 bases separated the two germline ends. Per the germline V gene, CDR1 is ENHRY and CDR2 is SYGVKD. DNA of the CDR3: TGTGCCACTCGGTGGGACGATGAGGGGACCCAGTACTTC. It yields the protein CATRWDDEGTQYF.

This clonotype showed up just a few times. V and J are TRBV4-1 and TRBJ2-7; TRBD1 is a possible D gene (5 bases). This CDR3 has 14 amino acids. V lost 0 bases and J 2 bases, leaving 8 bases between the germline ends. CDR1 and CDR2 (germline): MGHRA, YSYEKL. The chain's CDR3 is CASSQDPGTYEQYV. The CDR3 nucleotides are TGCGCCAGCAGCCAAGATCCAGGGACCTACGAGCAGTACGTC.

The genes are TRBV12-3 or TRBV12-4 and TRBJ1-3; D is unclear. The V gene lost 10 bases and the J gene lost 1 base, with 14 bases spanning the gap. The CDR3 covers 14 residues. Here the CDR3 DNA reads TGTGCCACCGCCGGAGGGCCATCTGGAAACACCATATATTTT. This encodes CATAGGPSGNTIYF.

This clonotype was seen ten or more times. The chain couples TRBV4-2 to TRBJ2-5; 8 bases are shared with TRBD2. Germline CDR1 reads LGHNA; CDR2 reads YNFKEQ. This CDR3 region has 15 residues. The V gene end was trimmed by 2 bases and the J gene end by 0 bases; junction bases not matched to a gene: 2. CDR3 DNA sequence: TGTGCCAGCAGCCAACTTAGCGGGGACCAAGAGACCCAGTACTTC. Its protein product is CASSQLSGDQETQYF.

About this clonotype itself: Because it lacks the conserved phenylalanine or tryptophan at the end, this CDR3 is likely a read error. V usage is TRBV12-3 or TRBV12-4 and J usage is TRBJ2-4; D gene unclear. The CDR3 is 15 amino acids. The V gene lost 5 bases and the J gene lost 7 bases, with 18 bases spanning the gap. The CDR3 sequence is CASSPETDVCNIQYV. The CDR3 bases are TGTGCCAGCAGTCCTGAGACCGACGTTTGTAACATTCAGTACGTC.

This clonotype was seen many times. The CDR3 DNA sequence: TGTGCCATCAGTGATAGACACAGGGTGGGCCTCTACGAGCAGTACGTC. Its protein is CAISDRHRVGLYEQYV. The chain employs TRBV10-3 and TRBJ2-7; D may be TRBD1 (6 bases). CDR3 length: 16 residues. Trimming shortened V by 3 bases and J by 3 bases, and 18 bases separated the two germline ends. Looked up from germline, CDR1 is ENHRY and CDR2 is SYGVKD.

The CDR3 protein is CSAGRTREDGEQYF. DNA for the CDR3: TGCAGTGCTGGCAGGACTAGAGAAGACGGCGAGCAGTACTTC. The chain is built from TRBV20-1 and TRBJ2-7; 7 positions match TRBD2. In germline, CDR1 is DFQATT, CDR2 SNEGSKA (reference sequence). Germline trimming cut 5 bases from V and 6 bases from J; bases unmatched to any gene: 13. The CDR3 sequence is 14 residues long.

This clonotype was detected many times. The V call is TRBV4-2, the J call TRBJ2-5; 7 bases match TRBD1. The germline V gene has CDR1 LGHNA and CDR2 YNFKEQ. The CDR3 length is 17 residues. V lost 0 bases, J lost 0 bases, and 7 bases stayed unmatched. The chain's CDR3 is CASSQDVRGSYQETQYF. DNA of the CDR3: TGTGCCAGCAGCCAAGACGTCAGGGGGTCGTACCAAGAGACCCAGTACTTC.

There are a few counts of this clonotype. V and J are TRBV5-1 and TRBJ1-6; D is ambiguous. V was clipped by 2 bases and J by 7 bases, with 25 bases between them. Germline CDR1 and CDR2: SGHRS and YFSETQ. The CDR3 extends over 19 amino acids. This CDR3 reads CASSLPPPGWNFLNSPLHF. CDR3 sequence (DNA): TGCGCCAGCAGCTTACCCCCACCCGGTTGGAACTTTTTAAATTCACCCCTCCACTTT.

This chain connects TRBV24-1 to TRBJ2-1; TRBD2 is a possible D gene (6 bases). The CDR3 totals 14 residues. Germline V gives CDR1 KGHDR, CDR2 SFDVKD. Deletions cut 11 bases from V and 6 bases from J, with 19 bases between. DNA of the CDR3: TGTGCCATCCCACCCAGCGGGTTTAGCAATGAGCAGTTCTTC. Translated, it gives CAIPPSGFSNEQFF.

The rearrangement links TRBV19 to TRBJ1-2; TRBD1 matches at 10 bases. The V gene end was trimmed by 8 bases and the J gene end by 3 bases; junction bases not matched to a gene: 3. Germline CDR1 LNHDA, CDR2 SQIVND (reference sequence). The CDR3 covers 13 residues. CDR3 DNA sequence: TGTGCCAGTTTTGGGACAGGGGACTATGGCTACACCTTC. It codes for CASFGTGDYGYTF.

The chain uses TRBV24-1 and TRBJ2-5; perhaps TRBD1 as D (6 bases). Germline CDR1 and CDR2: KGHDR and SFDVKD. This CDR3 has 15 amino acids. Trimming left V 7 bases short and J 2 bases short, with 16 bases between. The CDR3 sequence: CATRGHPKRQETQYF. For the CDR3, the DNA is TGTGCCACCAGGGGACATCCCAAACGACAAGAGACCCAGTACTTC.

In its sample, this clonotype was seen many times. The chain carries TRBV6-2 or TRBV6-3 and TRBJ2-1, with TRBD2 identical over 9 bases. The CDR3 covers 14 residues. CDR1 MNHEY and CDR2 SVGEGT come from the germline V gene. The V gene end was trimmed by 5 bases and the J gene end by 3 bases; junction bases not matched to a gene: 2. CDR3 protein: CASSPAGGYNEQFF. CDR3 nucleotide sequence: TGTGCCAGCAGTCCAGCGGGGGGCTACAATGAGCAGTTCTTC.

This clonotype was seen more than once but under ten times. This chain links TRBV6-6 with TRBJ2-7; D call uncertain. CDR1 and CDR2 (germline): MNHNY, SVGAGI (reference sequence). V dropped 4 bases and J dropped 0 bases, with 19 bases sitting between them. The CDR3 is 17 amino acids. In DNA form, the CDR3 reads TGTGCCAGCAGTTCCTCGGACGGGTCGATTAGCTCCTACGAGCAGTACGTC. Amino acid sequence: CASSSSDGSISSYEQYV.

The DNA for the CDR3 is TGTGCCATCAGTTCCGGGACAGGCGCTAATGAAAAACTGTTTTTT. Its translation is CAISSGTGANEKLFF. The genes are TRBV10-3 and TRBJ1-4, with TRBD1 matching over 8 bases. CDR1 is ENHRY and CDR2 is SYGVKD in the germline V gene. The CDR3 covers 15 residues. V was pared by 5 bases and J by 3 bases, with 5 bases of the junction left unmatched.

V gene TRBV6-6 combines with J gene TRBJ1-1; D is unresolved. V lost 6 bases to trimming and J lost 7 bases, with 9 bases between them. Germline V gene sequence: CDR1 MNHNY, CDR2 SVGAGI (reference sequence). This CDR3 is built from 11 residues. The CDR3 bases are TGTGCCAGCAGCTTCGGGCATGAAGCTTTCTTT. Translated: CASSFGHEAFF.

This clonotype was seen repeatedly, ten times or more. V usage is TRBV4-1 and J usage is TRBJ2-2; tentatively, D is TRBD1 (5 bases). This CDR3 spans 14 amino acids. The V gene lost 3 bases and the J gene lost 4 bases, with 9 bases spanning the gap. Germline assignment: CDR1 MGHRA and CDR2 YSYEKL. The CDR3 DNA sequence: TGCGCCAGCAGCCAGGACACCCTCACCGGGGAGCTGTTTTTT. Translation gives CASSQDTLTGELFF.

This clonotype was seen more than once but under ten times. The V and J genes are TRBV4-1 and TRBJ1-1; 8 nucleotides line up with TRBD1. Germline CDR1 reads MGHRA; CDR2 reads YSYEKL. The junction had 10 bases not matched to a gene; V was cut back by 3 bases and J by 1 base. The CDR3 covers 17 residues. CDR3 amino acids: CASSQLLAGTGNTEAFF. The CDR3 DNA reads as TGCGCCAGCAGCCAGCTGCTTGCCGGGACAGGGAACACTGAAGCTTTCTTT.

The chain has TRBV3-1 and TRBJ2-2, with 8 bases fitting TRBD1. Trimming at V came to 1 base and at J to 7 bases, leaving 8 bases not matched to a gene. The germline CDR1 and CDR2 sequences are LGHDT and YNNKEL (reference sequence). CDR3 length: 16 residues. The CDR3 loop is CASSQVGRGRGGELFF. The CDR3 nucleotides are TGTGCCAGCAGCCAAGTCGGCAGGGGGCGGGGCGGGGAGCTGTTTTTT.